This entry lists 9 T cell receptor beta chains sequenced from one sample in a study of Graves' ophthalmopathy and Graves' hyperthyroidism. RNA transcripts were the template, and TCR beta CDR3 regions were amplified from them. The workflow started with a first-round RT-PCR run with HTBI primers and then moved on to a second-round multiplex PCR. Using its own MiXCR run on the multiplex PCR reads, TCRdb lists one record per CDR3 protein. The sample holds more than 300,000 distinct CDR3 sequences, approximately 15% seen once. The sample comprised peripheral blood. The origin of the receptors is a woman under 30 with stable Graves' hyperthyroidism.

V is TRBV5-1 and J is TRBJ1-1, with D possibly matching TRBD1 (6 bases). Deletions cut 0 bases from V and 13 bases from J, with 16 bases between. CDR1 is SGHRS, CDR2 YFSETQ, per germline. The CDR3 has 13 amino acids. CDR3 region: CASSLVGTRWFFF. The CDR3 DNA sequence: TGCGCCAGCAGCTTGGTAGGGACAAGGTGGTTTTTCTTT.

This chain links TRBV19 with TRBJ2-7, with D uncertain. The CDR3 length is 13 residues. From germline, CDR1 is LNHDA and CDR2 SQIVND (reference sequence). V was pared by 3 bases and J by 2 bases, with 8 bases between. The CDR3 bases are TGTGCCAGTAGTATCCCCGGAGCCTACGAGCAGTACTTC. Translation: CASSIPGAYEQYF.

This clonotype has a count of ten or more. The V gene is TRBV12-3 or TRBV12-4, the J gene TRBJ2-2; 7 bases are a match to TRBD2. Trimming removed 5 bases from V and 4 bases from J; junction bases left unmatched: 10. CDR3 length: 16 residues. CDR3 loop: CASSPTERGPTGELFF. The CDR3 nucleotides are TGTGCCAGCAGTCCAACTGAGCGGGGACCCACCGGGGAGCTGTTTTTT.

This clonotype was detected ten times or more. The J gene is TRBJ1-1, the V gene TRBV5-1; TRBD1 matches 8 bases. This CDR3 spans 16 amino acids. V trimming: 4 bases; J trimming: 2 bases; junction bases outside the gene matches: 10. From germline, CDR1 is SGHRS and CDR2 YFSETQ. CDR3 sequence: CASSLGTGLGNTEAFF. The CDR3 nucleotides are TGCGCCAGCAGCCTGGGGACAGGCCTCGGAAACACTGAAGCTTTCTTT.

This clonotype was seen many times. The chain recombines TRBV28 with TRBJ1-5, with 7 bases matching TRBD1. Germline CDR1 and CDR2: MDHEN and SYDVKM. The CDR3 is made up of 14 amino acids. V gave up 6 bases and J gave up 5 bases; unmatched junction bases: 7. The CDR3 sequence: CASRPGQPYQPQHF. The CDR3 nucleotides are TGTGCCAGCAGACCGGGACAGCCATATCAGCCCCAGCATTTT.

This clonotype was seen repeatedly, ten times or more. The chain carries TRBV10-3 and TRBJ2-5; the D gene is possibly TRBD1 (5 bases). Trimming removed 10 bases from V and 2 bases from J, with 26 bases in between. This CDR3 is 17 amino acids long. Per germline, CDR1 ENHRY and CDR2 SYGVKD. The CDR3 DNA follows: TGTGCCACGACCCGATCGATGACAGCACAAAGGCAAGAGACCCAGTACTTC. Encoded protein: CATTRSMTAQRQETQYF.

The chain links TRBV7-2 to TRBJ1-1, with D unresolved. The CDR3 runs to 12 residues. Deletions cut 9 bases from V and 7 bases from J, with 15 bases between. Germline values: CDR1 SGHTA, CDR2 FQGNSA. The CDR3 loop is CASKRAGLEAFF. Here the CDR3 DNA reads TGTGCCAGTAAGCGCGCCGGCCTTGAAGCTTTCTTT. Filled out from reference TRBV7-2 and TRBJ1-1, the complete variable domain reads GAGVSQSPSNKVTEKGKDVELRCDPISGHTALYWYRQSLGQGLEFLIYFQGNSAPDKSGLPSDRFSAERTGGSVSTLTIQRTQQEDSAVYLCASKRAGLEAFFGQGTRLTVV.

This clonotype was seen at least ten times. Its ends do not fully match the called genes, so a read error is possible. This chain connects TRBV20-1 to TRBJ2-2; 9 nucleotides match TRBD1. Germline V gene sequence: CDR1 DFQATT, CDR2 SNEGSKA (reference sequence). The CDR3 totals 16 residues. DNA for the CDR3: TGCAGTGCTCTCGACAGGGGGGTTCCGAACCCCGGGGAGCTGTTTTTT. Translation gives CSALDRGVPNPGELFF.

This clonotype showed up many times. The chain carries TRBV27 and TRBJ1-2; no reliable D call. V lost 3 bases to trimming and J lost 6 bases, with 11 bases between them. CDR1 is MNHEY, CDR2 SMNVEV, per germline (reference sequence). The CDR3 sequence is 13 residues long. The CDR3 reads CASSFGQSHGYTF. In DNA form, the CDR3 reads TGTGCCAGCAGTTTCGGGCAGTCCCATGGCTACACCTTC.